The clone carrying this T cell receptor (beta chain) was seen a single time. The target antigen is unknown. The assay was immunoSEQ multiplex PCR, and TCRdb's table has in-frame clones only and misses some. The sample consists of approximately 92,000 clones, around 90% of them appearing once. This specimen belongs to a study of T cell responses to AZD1222 COVID-19 vaccine. General study results and limits: Spike-spanning, vaccine-associated CD4 TCRs were dominant at 160-218 and 743-854. It was only after the peak T cell response that any repertoires were sampled. White British ancestry dominated among donors, who included more females, and clonal diversity was possibly underestimated.

The receptor's source is an adult in good health. The sequencing used peripheral blood, collected on day 0 of AZD1222 vaccination.

The CDR3 nucleotides read TGCGCCAGCAGCAGGATTGGGGGGAATGAGCAGTTCTTC. Translated, it gives CASSRIGGNEQFF. This rearrangement joins TRBV5-1 to TRBJ2-1; a weak D match, TRBD2 (6 bases). The CDR3 extends over 13 amino acids. Looked up from germline, CDR1 is SGHRS and CDR2 is YFSETQ. Trimming removed 4 bases at V and 7 bases at J, with 12 bases between.